In its sample, the clone carrying this TCR beta chain was seen many times. The target antigen is unknown. cDNA was made by 5'RACE with 10-nucleotide random UMIs. Over 190 million TCR-beta sequences (from 15-18 subjects) were yielded by each sequencing run. TCRdb itself ran the 5' RACE reads through MiXCR, one entry per CDR3 protein. The sample has 75,000 to 90,000 distinct CDR3 sequences; about a tenth are singletons. 2 million unsorted PBMCs were stored in RNAlater at -80 °C before RNA extraction. The sample is drawn from a study of neurological immune-mediated disorders. General observations from the study: The expanded clones of different subjects shared no CDR3 amino acid sequences (suggesting private repertoires in all groups).

This TCR came from a middle-aged man in good health. The sequenced sample consisted of PBMCs.

CDR3 bases: TGTGCCACCAGCAGAGTCGGGTTAGGGGACGAGCAGTACTTC. As protein: CATSRVGLGDEQYF. The chain carries TRBV15 and TRBJ2-7; a possible D gene is TRBD1 (5 bases). Germline values: CDR1 LNHNV, CDR2 YYDKDF (reference sequence). The CDR3 runs 14 residues. V lost 1 base and J 5 bases, leaving 12 bases between the germline ends. Supplemented by reference TRBV15 and TRBJ2-7, the full variable domain reads DAMVIQNPRYQVTQFGKPVTLSCSQTLNHNVMYWYQQKSSQAPKLLFHYYDKDFNNEADTPDNFQSRRPNTSFCFLDIRSPGLGDTAMYLCATSRVGLGDEQYFGPGTRLTVT.